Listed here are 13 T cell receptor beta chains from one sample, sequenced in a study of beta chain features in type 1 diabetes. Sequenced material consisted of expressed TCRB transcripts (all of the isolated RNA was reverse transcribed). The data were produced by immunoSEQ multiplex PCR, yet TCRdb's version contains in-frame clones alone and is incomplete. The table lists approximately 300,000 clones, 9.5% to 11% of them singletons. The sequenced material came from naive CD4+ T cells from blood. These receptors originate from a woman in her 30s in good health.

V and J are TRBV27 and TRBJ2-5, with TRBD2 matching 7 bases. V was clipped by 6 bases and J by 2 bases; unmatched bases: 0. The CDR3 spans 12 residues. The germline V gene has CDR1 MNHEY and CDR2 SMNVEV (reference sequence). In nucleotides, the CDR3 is TGTGCCAGCAGGGGGGGGCAAGAGACCCAGTACTTC. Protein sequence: CASRGGQETQYF.

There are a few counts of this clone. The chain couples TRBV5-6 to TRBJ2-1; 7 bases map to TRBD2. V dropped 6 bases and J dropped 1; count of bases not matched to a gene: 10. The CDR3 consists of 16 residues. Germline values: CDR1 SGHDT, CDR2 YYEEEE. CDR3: CASTPRGGSSYNEQFF. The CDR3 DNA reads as TGTGCCAGCACCCCTCGTGGCGGGAGTTCCTACAATGAGCAGTTCTTC.

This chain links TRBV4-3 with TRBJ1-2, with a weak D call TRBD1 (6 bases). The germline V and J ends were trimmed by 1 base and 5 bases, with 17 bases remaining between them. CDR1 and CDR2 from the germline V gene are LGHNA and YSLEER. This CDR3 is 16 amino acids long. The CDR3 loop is CASSQALDRSGYGYTF. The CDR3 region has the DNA TGCGCCAGCAGCCAAGCCCTAGACAGGTCTGGATATGGCTACACCTTC.

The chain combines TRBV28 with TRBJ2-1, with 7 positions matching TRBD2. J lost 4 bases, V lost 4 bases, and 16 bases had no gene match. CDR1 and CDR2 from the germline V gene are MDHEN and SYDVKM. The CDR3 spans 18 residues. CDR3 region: CASSSPASGSREYNEQFF. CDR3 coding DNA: TGTGCCAGCAGTTCCCCCGCTAGCGGATCCCGCGAATACAATGAGCAGTTCTTC. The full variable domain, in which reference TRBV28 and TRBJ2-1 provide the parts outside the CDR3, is DVKVTQSSRYLVKRTGEKVFLECVQDMDHENMFWYRQDPGLGLRLIYFSYDVKMKEKGDIPEGYSVSREKKERFSLILESASTNQTSMYLCASSSPASGSREYNEQFFGPGTRLTVL.

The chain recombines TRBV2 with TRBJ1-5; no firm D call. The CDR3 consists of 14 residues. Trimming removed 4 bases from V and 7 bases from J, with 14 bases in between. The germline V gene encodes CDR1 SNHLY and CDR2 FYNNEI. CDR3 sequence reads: CASSASGMEQPQHF. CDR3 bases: TGTGCCAGCAGTGCGTCGGGGATGGAACAGCCCCAGCATTTT.

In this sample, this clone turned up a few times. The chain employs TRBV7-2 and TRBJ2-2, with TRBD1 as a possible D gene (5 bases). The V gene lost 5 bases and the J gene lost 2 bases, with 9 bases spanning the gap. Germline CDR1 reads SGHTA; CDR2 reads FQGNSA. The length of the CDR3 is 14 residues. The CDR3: CASSGAGNTGELFF. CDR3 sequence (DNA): TGTGCCAGCAGCGGGGCTGGCAACACCGGGGAGCTGTTTTTT. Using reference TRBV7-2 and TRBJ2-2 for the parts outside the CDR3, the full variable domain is GAGVSQSPSNKVTEKGKDVELRCDPISGHTALYWYRQSLGQGLEFLIYFQGNSAPDKSGLPSDRFSAERTGGSVSTLTIQRTQQEDSAVYLCASSGAGNTGELFFGEGSRLTVL.

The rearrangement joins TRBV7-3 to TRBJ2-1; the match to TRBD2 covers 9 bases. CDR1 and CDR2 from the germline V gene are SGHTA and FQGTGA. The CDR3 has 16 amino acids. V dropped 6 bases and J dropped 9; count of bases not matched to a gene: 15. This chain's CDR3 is CASSPLAGDPTIEQFF. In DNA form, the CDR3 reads TGTGCCAGCAGTCCCTTAGCGGGAGACCCCACAATTGAGCAGTTCTTC.

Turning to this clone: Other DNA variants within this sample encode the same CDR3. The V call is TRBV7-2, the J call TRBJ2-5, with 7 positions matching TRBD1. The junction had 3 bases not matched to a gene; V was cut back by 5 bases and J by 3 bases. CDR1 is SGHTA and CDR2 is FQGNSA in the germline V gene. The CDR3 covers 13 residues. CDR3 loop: CASSRDREETQYF. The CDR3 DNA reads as TGTGCCAGCAGCCGAGACAGGGAAGAGACCCAGTACTTC.

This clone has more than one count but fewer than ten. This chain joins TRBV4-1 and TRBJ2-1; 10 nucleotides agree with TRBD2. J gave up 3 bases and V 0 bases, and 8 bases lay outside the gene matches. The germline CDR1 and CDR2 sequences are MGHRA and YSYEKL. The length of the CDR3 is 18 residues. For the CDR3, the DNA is TGCGCCAGCAGCCAAGACGGACTAGCGGTACTGGGCTACAATGAGCAGTTCTTC. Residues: CASSQDGLAVLGYNEQFF.

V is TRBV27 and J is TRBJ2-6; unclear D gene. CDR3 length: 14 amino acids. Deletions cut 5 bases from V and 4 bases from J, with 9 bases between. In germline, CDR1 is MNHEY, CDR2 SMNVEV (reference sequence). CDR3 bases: TGTGCCAGCAGTAAATCAGCGGGGGCCAACGTCCTGACTTTC. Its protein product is CASSKSAGANVLTF.

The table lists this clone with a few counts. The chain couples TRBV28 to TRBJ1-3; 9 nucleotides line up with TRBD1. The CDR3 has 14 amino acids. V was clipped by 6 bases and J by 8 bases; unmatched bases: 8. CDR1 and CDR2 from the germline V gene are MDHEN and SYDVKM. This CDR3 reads CASSSGQGLDTIYF. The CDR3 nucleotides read TGTGCCAGCAGCTCAGGACAGGGGTTGGACACCATATATTTT.

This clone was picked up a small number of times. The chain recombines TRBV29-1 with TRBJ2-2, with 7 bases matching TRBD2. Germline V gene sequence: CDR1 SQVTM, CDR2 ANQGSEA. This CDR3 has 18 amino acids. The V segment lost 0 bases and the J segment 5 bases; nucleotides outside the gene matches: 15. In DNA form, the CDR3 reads TGCAGCGTTGAAGATCGCACTATCGCGGGAGTGGGGACCGGGGAGCTGTTTTTT. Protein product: CSVEDRTIAGVGTGELFF.

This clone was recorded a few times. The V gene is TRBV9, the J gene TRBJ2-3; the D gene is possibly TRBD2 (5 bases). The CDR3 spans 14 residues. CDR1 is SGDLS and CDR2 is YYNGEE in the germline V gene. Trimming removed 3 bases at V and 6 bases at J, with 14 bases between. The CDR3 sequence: CASSAAGLADTQYF. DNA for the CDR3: TGTGCCAGCAGCGCAGCCGGACTCGCGGATACGCAGTATTTT.